This T cell receptor beta chain was sequenced in a study of OX40 agonist ivuxolimab in advanced cancers. Overall study: The patients' treatment was ivuxolimab, an agonistic anti-OX40 (CD134) antibody.

This clone was observed once. As yet, its antigen is unknown. Autoimmune disease history or systemic immunosuppression excluded patients. V lost 0 bases and J 9 bases, leaving 14 bases between the germline ends. Per germline, CDR1 SGDLS and CDR2 YYNGEE. The CDR3 totals 14 residues. Here immunoSEQ multiplex PCR was the method, and the copy in TCRdb shows in-frame clones only, minus some. The sample holds 43,000 or so clones, 75% to 90% seen once. Whole-study findings and limits: Expanded peripheral T cells had an undetermined antigen specificity. Clones of CD4+ and CD8+ blood T cells grew by week 6 at doses of 0.1 to 3.0 mg/kg.

The gene calls are TRBV9 and TRBJ2-3; no reliable D call. Material: CD4+ or CD8+ T cells sorted from blood, obtained in a trial of the OX40 agonist ivuxolimab. This TCR came from an adult with an advanced solid tumor such as melanoma, head and neck, liver or kidney cancer. The CDR3 spells CASSVGLLGSTQYF. CDR3 nucleotide sequence: TGTGCCAGCAGCGTAGGATTATTAGGGTCCACGCAGTATTTT.